Reported below is one TCR beta chain. The antigen remains undetermined. This sample was taken from a study of tumor and adjacent non-tumor tissue in lung cancer. The template was RNA from unsorted bulk tissue. This non-tumor lung sample came from over 3 cm beyond the tumor edge. The CDR3 is made up of 16 amino acids. The J segment lost 0 bases and the V segment lost 4 bases, leaving 10 bases of the junction unmatched. Germline V lookup: CDR1 SGHRS, CDR2 YFSETQ. The study, taken as a whole, reports: Tumor tissue had significantly higher TCR diversity than normal lung.

Three rounds of nested PCR, following a modified ARM-PCR protocol, produced the TCRbeta library. TCRdb reanalysed the multiplex PCR reads using MiXCR and keeps one entry per CDR3 protein. The top ten hold roughly 37% of the sample, which has roughly 74,000 distinct CDR3 sequences, 76% seen once. The sequence was obtained from a man aged 65-85 years with non-small cell lung cancer. The source material was distant non-tumor lung tissue. V is TRBV5-1 and J is TRBJ2-7; 7 positions match TRBD1. The CDR3 DNA is TGCGCCAGCAGCCGAATGCCGGGACAGAACTCCTACGAGCAGTACTTC. It translates to CASSRMPGQNSYEQYF.